These T cell receptor beta chains were read from a single sample in a study of cytomegalovirus exposure and HLA in healthy donors. Sequencing was performed with immunoSEQ multiplex PCR; in TCRdb, only in-frame clones are kept and a portion is missing. The data hold fewer than 250,000 clones, with just under 75% observed a single time. Sequencing used PBMCs. Source of these receptors: a man between 25 and 39 years old in good health and CMV-seropositive. Both conserved end residues are part of each CDR3. The order of the fields is J gene, V gene, clone size, D gene, CDR3 DNA, CDR3 protein. D genes are given only for firm matches. Size tells how often a clone was seen (once, few, many) or the class of an expanded clone, and some rows leave it out.

J: TRBJ1-2
V: TRBV7-9
size: .
D: .
DNA: TGTGCCAGCGGGTGGAGCTATGGCTACACCTTC
CDR3: CASGWSYGYTF

J: TRBJ2-3
V: TRBV9
size: .
D: TRBD2
DNA: TGTGCCAGCAGCGTAGCTGCTAGCGGGAGCACAGATACGCAGTATTTT
CDR3: CASSVAASGSTDTQYF

J: TRBJ2-1
V: TRBV5-5
size: .
D: TRBD1
DNA: TGTGCCAGCAGCCCGGGACAGGGTCTCAACAATGAGCAGTTCTTC
CDR3: CASSPGQGLNNEQFF

J: TRBJ1-1
V: TRBV19
size: .
D: .
DNA: TGTGCCACCAACCTAGGGGCAGGGGTCTTGAACACTGAAGCTTTCTTT
CDR3: CATNLGAGVLNTEAFF

J: TRBJ2-5
V: TRBV18
size: .
D: TRBD2
DNA: TGTGCCAGCTCACCGGGTGGCCGACTAGCGGGGGGAAAGACCCAGTACTTC
CDR3: CASSPGGRLAGGKTQYF

J: TRBJ1-1
V: TRBV19
size: .
D: .
DNA: TGTGCCAGTAGTATACCCCCGCGGGGCCAGAACACTGAAGCTTTCTTT
CDR3: CASSIPPRGQNTEAFF

J: TRBJ2-3
V: TRBV30
size: .
D: .
DNA: TGTGCCTGTTCACCCAGCGGCGCAGATACGCAGTATTTT
CDR3: CACSPSGADTQYF

J: TRBJ1-1
V: TRBV7-7
size: .
D: TRBD1
DNA: TGTGCTAGCAGCTTATTCAGGGGGTCTCCCATGAACACTGAAGCTTTCTTT
CDR3: CASSLFRGSPMNTEAFF

J: TRBJ1-2
V: TRBV18
size: .
D: TRBD1
DNA: TGTGCCAGCTCACCCCGACAGGGGCCCAACTATGGCTACACCTTC
CDR3: CASSPRQGPNYGYTF

J: TRBJ2-1
V: TRBV5-4
size: .
D: TRBD2
DNA: TGTGCCAGCAGCTTGGGGGCTAGCGGTAGCTCCTACAATGAGCAGTTCTTC
CDR3: CASSLGASGSSYNEQFF

J: TRBJ2-7
V: TRBV30
size: .
D: TRBD1
DNA: TGTGCCTGGAGTGGACAGGGTCCCCCGACTTCAACCTACGAGCAGTACTTC
CDR3: CAWSGQGPPTSTYEQYF

J: TRBJ1-2
V: TRBV10-3
size: .
D: TRBD1
DNA: TGTGCCATCAGTAAACAGGGGGCGGGAGCTAACTATGGCTACACCTTC
CDR3: CAISKQGAGANYGYTF

J: TRBJ2-7
V: TRBV6-1
size: .
D: TRBD1
DNA: TGTGCCAGCAGTGCTCCGACAGGGGGAATCTACGAGCAGTACTTC
CDR3: CASSAPTGGIYEQYF

J: TRBJ2-7
V: TRBV6-4
size: .
D: .
DNA: TGTGCCAGCAGTGCGGGGAGCGGGTCCTACGAGCAGTACTTC
CDR3: CASSAGSGSYEQYF

J: TRBJ2-7
V: TRBV7-2
size: .
D: TRBD2
DNA: TGTGCCAGCAGCGGGACTAGCGGGAGGCGCAGAATCGACGAGCAGTACTTC
CDR3: CASSGTSGRRRIDEQYF

J: TRBJ2-4
V: TRBV7-2
size: few
D: .
DNA: TGTGCCAGCAGCTACCAAACAACGGCCAAAAACATTCAGTACTTC
CDR3: CASSYQTTAKNIQYF

J: TRBJ2-7
V: TRBV5-1
size: .
D: TRBD2
DNA: TGCGCCAGCAGGCAAGGCAGCGGGACGCTGAGCTCCTACGAGCAGTACTTC
CDR3: CASRQGSGTLSSYEQYF

J: TRBJ2-7
V: TRBV19
size: .
D: TRBD1
DNA: TGTGCCAGTAGTGCCCTGACAGGGGGCTCCTACGAGCAGTACTTC
CDR3: CASSALTGGSYEQYF

J: TRBJ1-5
V: TRBV5-3
size: .
D: .
DNA: TGTGCCAGAAGCGAAACCCCGGGACTCGTTAGTCAGCCCCAGCATTTT
CDR3: CARSETPGLVSQPQHF

J: TRBJ2-5
V: TRBV5-1
size: .
D: TRBD2
DNA: TGCGCCAGCATGGAAGCGGGGGCTGCTCAAGAGACCCAGTACTTC
CDR3: CASMEAGAAQETQYF

J: TRBJ2-7
V: TRBV28
size: .
D: .
DNA: TGTGCCAGCAGTTTTCTTGGACTGGGGTACTTC
CDR3: CASSFLGLGYF

J: TRBJ1-1
V: TRBV10-3
size: .
D: .
DNA: TGTGCCATCAGGCCACAGAGGAACACTGAAGCTTTCTTT
CDR3: CAIRPQRNTEAFF

J: TRBJ1-6
V: TRBV15
size: .
D: TRBD1
DNA: TGTGCCACCAGCAGCTCAGGGGGCAGGAATTCACCCCTCCACTTT
CDR3: CATSSSGGRNSPLHF

J: TRBJ2-2
V: TRBV11-3
size: .
D: TRBD2
DNA: TGTGCCAGCAGCTTAGCCACCGGACTAGGAATTGCCGGGGAGCTGTTTTTT
CDR3: CASSLATGLGIAGELFF

J: TRBJ1-6
V: TRBV7-2
size: few
D: .
DNA: TGTGCCAGCAGCTTAGACTACCTACGAAATTCACCCCTCCACTTT
CDR3: CASSLDYLRNSPLHF

J: TRBJ2-1
V: TRBV5-1
size: .
D: .
DNA: TGCGCCAGCAGCGGATTACCAGGGGCTGACTCCTACAATGAGCAGTTCTTC
CDR3: CASSGLPGADSYNEQFF

J: TRBJ2-1
V: TRBV7-9
size: few
D: .
DNA: TGTGCCAGCGGGCGGGGTAATGAGCAGTTCTTC
CDR3: CASGRGNEQFF

J: TRBJ1-2
V: TRBV4-3
size: few
D: .
DNA: TGCGCCAGCAGCAAAGACGGCTATGGCTACACCTTC
CDR3: CASSKDGYGYTF

J: TRBJ1-5
V: TRBV30
size: .
D: .
DNA: TGTGCCTGGAGTGTAGGTCTTCAGGGAGGTCAGCCCCAGCATTTT
CDR3: CAWSVGLQGGQPQHF

J: TRBJ1-1
V: TRBV19
size: .
D: TRBD1
DNA: TGTGCCAGTGGGACAGGGAGGCGGACTGAAGCTTTCTTT
CDR3: CASGTGRRTEAFF

J: TRBJ1-4
V: TRBV6-1
size: .
D: .
DNA: TGTGCCAGCAGTGGAGAGGGACGGGGGGGCTGGCAGGAAAAACTGTTTTTT
CDR3: CASSGEGRGGWQEKLFF

J: TRBJ1-3
V: TRBV7-7
size: .
D: .
DNA: TGTGCTAGCAGCCCAGGGCCTGGAAACACCATATATTTT
CDR3: CASSPGPGNTIYF

J: TRBJ1-1
V: TRBV5-1
size: few
D: TRBD1
DNA: TGCGCCAGCAGCTTGGTCCCAGGGGGCTTTAGGAACACTGAAGCTTTCTTT
CDR3: CASSLVPGGFRNTEAFF

J: TRBJ1-1
V: TRBV6-5
size: .
D: TRBD1
DNA: TGTGCCAGCAGTACGACGGGACAGTTGAACACTGAAGCTTTCTTT
CDR3: CASSTTGQLNTEAFF

J: TRBJ2-3
V: TRBV5-4
size: .
D: TRBD2
DNA: TGTGCCAGCAGCCCCGCGGGGGGTGCTAGCACAGATACGCAGTATTTT
CDR3: CASSPAGGASTDTQYF

J: TRBJ1-2
V: TRBV6-6
size: few
D: .
DNA: TGTGCCAGCAGTTACCGGGTTACAATCTATGGCTACACCTTC
CDR3: CASSYRVTIYGYTF

J: TRBJ2-1
V: TRBV9
size: .
D: TRBD2
DNA: TGTGCCAGCAGCCGGCAAGCGGGAGGAATTTACAATGAGCAGTTCTTC
CDR3: CASSRQAGGIYNEQFF

J: TRBJ2-2
V: TRBV4-1
size: .
D: .
DNA: .
CDR3: CASSQGARRAGELFF

J: TRBJ1-1
V: TRBV20-1
size: .
D: .
DNA: TGCAGTGCTAGTAGTTACACTGAAGCTTTCTTT
CDR3: CSASSYTEAFF

J: TRBJ1-1
V: TRBV21-1
size: .
D: .
DNA: TGTGCCAGCAGCAAAAAGGTGGGGGCGCCTACCCATACTGAAGCTTTCTTT
CDR3: CASSKKVGAPTHTEAFF

J: TRBJ2-1
V: TRBV7-3
size: .
D: TRBD2
DNA: TGTGCCAGCAGTTTACCGGGACTAGGGGACAATGAGCAGTTCTTC
CDR3: CASSLPGLGDNEQFF

J: TRBJ2-7
V: TRBV2
size: .
D: .
DNA: TGTGCCAGCTTCAGAGACAGCCGCTACGAGCAGTACTTC
CDR3: CASFRDSRYEQYF

J: TRBJ2-1
V: TRBV2
size: .
D: .
DNA: TGTGCCAGCAGTGGTACCGGGGGAGGTGGGAATGAGCAGTTCTTC
CDR3: CASSGTGGGGNEQFF

J: TRBJ2-5
V: TRBV7-2
size: .
D: TRBD1
DNA: TGTGCCAGCAGTACCCCGGGCAGGGGGGAGACCCAGTACTTC
CDR3: CASSTPGRGETQYF

J: TRBJ1-1
V: TRBV28
size: .
D: .
DNA: TGTGCCAGCAGTTTTAGAAATGAAGCTTTCTTT
CDR3: CASSFRNEAFF

J: TRBJ2-6
V: TRBV13
size: .
D: TRBD1
DNA: TGTGCCAGCAGCTTAGGACAGGGGGCGCCCGGGGCCAACGTCCTGACTTTC
CDR3: CASSLGQGAPGANVLTF

J: TRBJ1-1
V: TRBV15
size: .
D: .
DNA: TGTGCCACCAGCAGAGAGGGCGCGAACACTGAAGCTTTCTTT
CDR3: CATSREGANTEAFF

J: TRBJ1-2
V: TRBV7-9
size: .
D: .
DNA: TGTGCCAGCAGCTCCTCCGGCGGAAACTATGGCTACACCTTC
CDR3: CASSSSGGNYGYTF

J: TRBJ2-5
V: TRBV5-5
size: once
D: .
DNA: TGTGCCAGCAGCTTAGTGGGAGCGTACCAAGAGACCCAGTACTTC
CDR3: CASSLVGAYQETQYF